This T cell receptor (beta chain) comes out of a study of OX40 agonist ivuxolimab in advanced cancers. Study-wide background: Patients received intravenous ivuxolimab every 2 weeks at 0.01 to 10 mg/kg. A male proportion of over 70% was recorded, with mean age 60 years and range roughly 23 to 79.

Using immunoSEQ multiplex PCR, the repertoire was profiled, and TCRdb retains in-frame clones only, with some absent. The table includes tens of thousands of clones, approximately 86% detected once. Findings of the study overall: Patients with a partial response at 0.1-3.0 mg/kg had among the lowest clonal expansion. Expanded clones tended on average to be more numerous among CD8+ T cells than CD4+.

Concerning this clone itself: Its target is unknown.

V shed 2 bases and J shed 5 bases, with 9 bases lying between them. Germline values: CDR1 SEHNR, CDR2 FQNEAQ (reference sequence). This CDR3 has 14 residues. V usage is TRBV7-9 and J usage is TRBJ2-2; D is perhaps TRBD1 or TRBD2 (5 bases each). Sequencing used CD4+ or CD8+ T cells sorted from blood, obtained in a trial of the OX40 agonist ivuxolimab. This clonotype was obtained from an adult with an advanced solid tumor such as melanoma, head and neck, liver or kidney cancer. The CDR3 loop is CASSLTGQTGELFF. Written as DNA, the CDR3 is TGTGCCAGCAGCTTAACGGGGCAAACCGGGGAGCTGTTTTTT.